The 2 T cell receptor beta chains below all came from one sample that was sequenced in a study of T-cell reconstitution after alpha-beta-depleted transplantation in children. Researchers prepared the TCRbeta library using unique molecular identifiers, the study reports. TCRdb fed the PCR reads into MiXCR, producing one record per CDR3 protein. The profile shows roughly 300,000 distinct CDR3 sequences, around a tenth of them singletons. The specimen was PBMCs from the stem cell graft donor, collected from the stem cell graft. The origin of the receptors is a human donor who donated a stem cell graft to a child with acute lymphoblastic leukemia.

This clonotype was counted a few times. This rearrangement joins TRBV5-1 to TRBJ2-5, with 9 bases aligning to TRBD1. The CDR3 runs 18 residues. Germline CDR1 reads SGHRS; CDR2 reads YFSETQ. With V trimmed by 5 bases and J by 1 base, 15 bases remained unmatched. DNA of the CDR3: TGCGCCAGCAGGGGACCTGTGGGGACAGGGTTTCCCCAAGAGACCCAGTACTTC. Protein product: CASRGPVGTGFPQETQYF. Supplemented by reference TRBV5-1 and TRBJ2-5, the full variable domain reads KAGVTQTPRYLIKTRGQQVTLSCSPISGHRSVSWYQQTPGQGLQFLFEYFSETQRNKGNFPGRFSGRQFSNSRSEMNVSTLELGDSALYLCASRGPVGTGFPQETQYFGPGTRLLVL.

In its sample, this clonotype was seen many times. The rearrangement joins TRBV27 to TRBJ1-1; D possibly corresponds to TRBD1 (5 bases). There are 14 residues in the CDR3. Trimming pared 3 bases from V and 2 bases from J, leaving 10 bases between. The germline V gene has CDR1 MNHEY and CDR2 SMNVEV (reference sequence). The CDR3 protein is CASSLSGPNTEAFF. The DNA for the CDR3 is TGTGCCAGCAGTTTGTCAGGGCCTAACACTGAAGCTTTCTTT.